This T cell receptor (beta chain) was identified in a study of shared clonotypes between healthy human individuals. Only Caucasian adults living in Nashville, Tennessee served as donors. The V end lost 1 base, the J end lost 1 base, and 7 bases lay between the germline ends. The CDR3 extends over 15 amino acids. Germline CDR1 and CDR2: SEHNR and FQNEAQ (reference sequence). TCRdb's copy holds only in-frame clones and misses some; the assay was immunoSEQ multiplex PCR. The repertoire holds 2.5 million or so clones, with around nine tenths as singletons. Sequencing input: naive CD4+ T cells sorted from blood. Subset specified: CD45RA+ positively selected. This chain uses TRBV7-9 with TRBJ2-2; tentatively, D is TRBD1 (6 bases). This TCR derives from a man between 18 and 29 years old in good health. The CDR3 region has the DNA TGTGCCAGCAGCTTAGTCAGGGGGAACACCGGGGAGCTGTTTTTT. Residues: CASSLVRGNTGELFF.